One sample yielded the 12 T cell receptor beta chains listed below, sequenced in a study of blood T cells in healthy people across ages. Primers used in a second PCR of roughly 6 to 12 cycles were a sample-barcoded 5' primer and a J-beta primer mix. TCRdb independently ran MiXCR on the 5' RACE reads; one entry per CDR3 protein. This sample carries approximately 690,000 distinct CDR3 sequences, around three fifths of them seen once, and the ten largest clones take 30% to 40%. What was sequenced was blood. These receptors were collected from a man aged 55 to 70 in good health.

This clonotype showed up just a few times. The chain couples TRBV6-4 to TRBJ2-5, with 9 positions matching TRBD2. The junction had 4 bases not matched to a gene; V was cut back by 5 bases and J by 0 bases. The CDR3 is 15 amino acids. The germline CDR1 and CDR2 sequences are MRHNA and SNTAGT. As DNA, the CDR3 is TGTGCCAGCAGTCCCCTAGCGGGGTACCAAGAGACCCAGTACTTC. Its translation is CASSPLAGYQETQYF.

The chain's CDR3 is CASSYRQGFNYGYTF. In DNA, the CDR3 is TGTGCCAGCAGTTACCGACAGGGTTTTAACTATGGCTACACCTTC. The V gene is TRBV6-5, the J gene TRBJ1-2; 7 bases align to TRBD1. Germline V gene sequence: CDR1 MNHEY, CDR2 SVGAGI. V shed 2 bases and J 1 base; nucleotides not matched to a gene: 4. The CDR3 runs to 15 residues.

The J gene is TRBJ1-2, the V gene TRBV29-1; 7 nucleotides agree with TRBD1. The ends lost 4 bases at V and 8 bases at J; junction bases unmatched: 1. CDR1 is SQVTM, CDR2 ANQGSEA, per germline. CDR3 length: 10 residues. The DNA of the CDR3 is TGCAGCGTTGGACAGGGAGGCTACACCTTC. Translating gives CSVGQGGYTF.

CDR3 amino acids: CASSFRDREAFF. The CDR3 DNA reads TGTGCCAGCAGCTTCCGGGACCGGGAAGCTTTCTTT. The chain combines TRBV7-9 with TRBJ1-1; a weak D match, TRBD1 (5 bases). Trimming pared 3 bases from V and 8 bases from J, leaving 10 bases between. The CDR3 loop spans 12 amino acids. Germline CDR1 reads SEHNR; CDR2 reads FQNEAQ (reference sequence).

V is TRBV12-3 or TRBV12-4 and J is TRBJ2-3; 12 bases match TRBD2. This CDR3 is built from 16 residues. Germline trimming cut 5 bases from V and 6 bases from J; bases unmatched to any gene: 9. The CDR3 DNA reads TGTGCCAGCAGTCATTCTAGCGGGGGGGCTCGCGATACGCAGTATTTT. It encodes CASSHSSGGARDTQYF.

This rearrangement joins TRBV6-5 to TRBJ1-6; maybe TRBD1 (6 bases). Trimming took 2 bases from V and 8 from J, leaving 16 bases between them. Germline V lookup: CDR1 MNHEY, CDR2 SVGAGI. The CDR3 is 16 residues long. CDR3 DNA sequence: TGTGCCAGCAGTTACGAGTCCAGGGGTGGTGATTCACCCCTCCACTTT. This translates into CASSYESRGGDSPLHF.

The CDR3 loop is CASSLNLEQYF. In DNA form, the CDR3 reads TGTGCCAGCAGCTTAAATCTCGAGCAGTACTTC. V is TRBV7-9 and J is TRBJ2-7; the D is unclear. The CDR3 is 11 amino acids. Deletions cut 2 bases from V and 6 bases from J, with 5 bases between. Germline assignment: CDR1 SEHNR and CDR2 FQNEAQ (reference sequence).

The V and J genes are TRBV2 and TRBJ2-1; D is possibly TRBD1 or TRBD2 (5 bases each). CDR1 and CDR2 from the germline V gene are SNHLY and FYNNEI. Trimming removed 9 bases at V and 8 bases at J, with 23 bases between. The CDR3 totals 15 residues. The CDR3 coding sequence is TGTGCCAGTAGGGACGGAGGCTCCCCTGGGTATGAGCAGTTCTTC. It codes for CASRDGGSPGYEQFF.

This chain connects TRBV5-1 to TRBJ2-3; 8 nucleotides line up with TRBD1. J was trimmed by 5 bases and V by 4 bases; bases with no gene match: 6. Germline CDR1 SGHRS, CDR2 YFSETQ. The CDR3 covers 14 residues. The CDR3 DNA reads as TGCGCCAGCAGCCCGGGACAGGAAGAAGATACGCAGTATTTT. Translated: CASSPGQEEDTQYF.

The chain uses TRBV20-1 and TRBJ2-5, with D maybe TRBD1 (6 bases). Per the germline V gene, CDR1 is DFQATT and CDR2 is SNEGSKA (reference sequence). The CDR3 is 12 amino acids. V shed 5 bases and J shed 2 bases, with 9 bases lying between them. The CDR3 protein is CSAGDKQETQYF. The CDR3, as DNA: TGCAGTGCTGGGGACAAGCAAGAGACCCAGTACTTC.

The gene calls are TRBV25-1 and TRBJ1-2, with unresolved D. CDR3 length: 13 amino acids. V lost 4 bases, J lost 5 bases, and 11 bases lay in between. Germline lookup yields CDR1 MGHDK and CDR2 SYGVNS. The DNA for the CDR3 is TGTGCCAGCAGTGGGGGTCTGAGATATGGCTACACCTTC. Protein sequence: CASSGGLRYGYTF.

The chain combines TRBV7-2 with TRBJ2-1; 7 bases align to TRBD1. The trim removed 2 bases at V and 8 bases at J, leaving 6 bases unmatched. The CDR3 sequence is 14 residues long. Germline assignment: CDR1 SGHTA and CDR2 FQGNSA. CDR3 sequence reads: CASSLTRDSHEQFF. In DNA form, the CDR3 reads TGTGCCAGCAGCTTAACAAGGGACAGCCATGAGCAGTTCTTC.